This TCR beta chain was sequenced for a study of blood T cell repertoires in COVID-19. TCRdb's copy holds only in-frame clones and misses some; the assay was immunoSEQ multiplex PCR. The sample gives about 270,000 clones, about nine tenths of which show up once; 1.5% to 2% is in the top ten. V was clipped by 0 bases and J by 6 bases, with 6 bases between them. The CDR3 has 14 amino acids. CDR1 and CDR2 (germline): MNHNS, SASEGT. This clone occurred once. Participants had their cohort set by participant-reported clinical history. Recovered status in Cohort 3 required two negative PCRs, clearance, or symptom resolution.

Sequencing was carried out using PBMCs or T cells enriched from blood (not recorded which). The clonotype comes from a woman aged 55 to 70 who had recovered from COVID-19. The chain recombines TRBV6-1 with TRBJ1-6, with D hard to call. The chain's CDR3 is CASSEAGLNSPLHF. The CDR3 nucleotides read TGTGCCAGCAGTGAAGCAGGACTTAATTCACCCCTCCACTTT.